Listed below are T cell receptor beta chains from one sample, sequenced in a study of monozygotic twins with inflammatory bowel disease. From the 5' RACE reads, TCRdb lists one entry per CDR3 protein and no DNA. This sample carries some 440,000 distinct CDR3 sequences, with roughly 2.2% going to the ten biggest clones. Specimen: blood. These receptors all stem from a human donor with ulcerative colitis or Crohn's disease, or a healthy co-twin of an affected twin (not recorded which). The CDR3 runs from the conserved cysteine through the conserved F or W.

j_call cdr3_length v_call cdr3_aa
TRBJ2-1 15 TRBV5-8 CASSSWETSYNEQFF
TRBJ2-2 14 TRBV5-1 CASSQGVNTGELFF
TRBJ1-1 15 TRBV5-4 CASSLPGQGVSEAFF
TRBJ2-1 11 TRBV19 CATTVYNEQFF
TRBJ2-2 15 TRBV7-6 CASSLGGSNTGELFF
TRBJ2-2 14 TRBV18 CASSPPADTGELFF
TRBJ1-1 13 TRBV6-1 CASKRVTAPEAFF
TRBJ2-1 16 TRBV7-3 CASSLLAGGLGNEQFF
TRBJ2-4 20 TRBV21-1 CASPTSNGPRVVGRENIQYF
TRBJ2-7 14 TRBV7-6 CASSAGTGLDEQYF
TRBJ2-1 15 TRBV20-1 CSAIGLAGLYNEQFF
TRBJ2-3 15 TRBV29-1 CSVGRDRGDTDTQYF
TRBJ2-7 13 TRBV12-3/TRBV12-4 CASSSRSSYEQYF
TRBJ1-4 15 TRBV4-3 CASSNRGRTNEKLFF
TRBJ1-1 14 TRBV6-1 CATSGTGVSTEAFF
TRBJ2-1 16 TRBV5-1 CASSLDGGASYNEQFF
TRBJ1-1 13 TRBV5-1 CASSYSLGTEAFF
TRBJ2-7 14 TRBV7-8 CASSGSTSSYEQYF
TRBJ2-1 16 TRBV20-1 CSARALGGGIYNEQFF
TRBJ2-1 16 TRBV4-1 CASSQVLAYSYNEQFF
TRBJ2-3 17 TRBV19 CASSSSGWTGLEDTQYF
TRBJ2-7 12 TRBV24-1 CATSDSGGEQYF
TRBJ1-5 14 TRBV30 CAWSTGTFNQPQHF
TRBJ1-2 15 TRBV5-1 CASSSPTGGDYGYTF
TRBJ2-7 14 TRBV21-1 CASGPTGDSYEQYF
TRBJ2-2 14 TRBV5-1 CASSRADFTGELFF
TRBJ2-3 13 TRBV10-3 CAIRPPASDTQYF
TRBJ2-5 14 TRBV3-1 CASSLRGAPETQYF
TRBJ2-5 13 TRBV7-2 CASSLDSVGTQYF
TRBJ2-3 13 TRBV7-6 CASSSQITDTQYF
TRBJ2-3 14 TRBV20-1 CSARRQDYTATQYF
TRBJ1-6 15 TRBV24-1 CATSDPGQGHSPLHF
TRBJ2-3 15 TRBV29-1 CSVELRRETTDTQYF
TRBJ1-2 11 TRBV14 CASSQAGPYTF
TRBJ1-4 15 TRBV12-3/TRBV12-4 CASRAGQGVNEKLFF
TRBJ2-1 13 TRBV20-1 CSARDRGNNEQFF
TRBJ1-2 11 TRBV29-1 CSVREVGGYTF
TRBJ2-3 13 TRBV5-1 CASTRDSTDTQYF
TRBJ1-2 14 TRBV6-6 CASSYAGQGGGYTF
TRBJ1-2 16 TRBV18 CASSLRTGNANYGYTF
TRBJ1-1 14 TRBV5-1 CASSFTDSNTEAFF
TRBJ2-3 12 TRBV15 CATRRGTDTQYF
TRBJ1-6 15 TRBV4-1 CASSQDLFGYSPLHF
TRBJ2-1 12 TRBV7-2 CASGASGSEQFF
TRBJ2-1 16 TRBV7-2 CASSLSSLAGLNEQFF
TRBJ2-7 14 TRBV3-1 CASSAKDRSYEQYF
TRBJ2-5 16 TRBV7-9 CASSLGEGQRKETQYF
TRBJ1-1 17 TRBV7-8 CASSLTRVSRGNTEAFF
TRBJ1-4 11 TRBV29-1 CSVEYSEKLFF
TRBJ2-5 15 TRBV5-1 CASSWGLAGQETQYF
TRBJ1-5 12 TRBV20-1 CSANLPNQPQHF
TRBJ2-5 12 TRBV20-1 CSARWTGETQYF
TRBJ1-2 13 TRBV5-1 CASSLAARYGYTF
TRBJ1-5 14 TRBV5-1 CASSLGGPNQPQHF
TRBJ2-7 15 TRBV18 CASSPATGSPYEQYF
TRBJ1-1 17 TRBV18 CASSRDTAGLGGTEAFF
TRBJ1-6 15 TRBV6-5 CASSYESGANSPLHF
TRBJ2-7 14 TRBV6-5 CASSYSVSSYEQYF
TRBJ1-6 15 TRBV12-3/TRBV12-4 CASSTWTGVDSPLHF